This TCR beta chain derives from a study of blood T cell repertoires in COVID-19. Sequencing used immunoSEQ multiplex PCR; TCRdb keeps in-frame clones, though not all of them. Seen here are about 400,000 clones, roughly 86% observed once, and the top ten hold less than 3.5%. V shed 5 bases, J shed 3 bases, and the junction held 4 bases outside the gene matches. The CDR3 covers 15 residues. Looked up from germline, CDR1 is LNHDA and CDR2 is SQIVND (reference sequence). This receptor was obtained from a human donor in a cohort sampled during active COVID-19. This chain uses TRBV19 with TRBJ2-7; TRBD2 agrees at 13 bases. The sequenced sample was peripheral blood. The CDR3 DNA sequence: TGTGCCAGTAGTGCAGGACTAGCGGGAGTCTACGAGCAGTACTTC. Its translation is CASSAGLAGVYEQYF.